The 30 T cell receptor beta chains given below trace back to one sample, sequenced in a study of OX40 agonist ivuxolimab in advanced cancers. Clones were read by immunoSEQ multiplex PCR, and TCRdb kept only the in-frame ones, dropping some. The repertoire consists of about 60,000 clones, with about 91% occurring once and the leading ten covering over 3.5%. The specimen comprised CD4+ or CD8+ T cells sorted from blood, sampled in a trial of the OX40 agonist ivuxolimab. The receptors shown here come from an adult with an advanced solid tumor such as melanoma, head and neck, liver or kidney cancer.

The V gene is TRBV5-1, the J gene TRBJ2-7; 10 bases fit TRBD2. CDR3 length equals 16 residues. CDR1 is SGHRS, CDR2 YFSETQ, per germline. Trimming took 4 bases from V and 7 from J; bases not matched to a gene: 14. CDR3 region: CASSPIGLAEGTEQYV. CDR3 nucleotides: TGCGCCAGCAGCCCAATCGGACTAGCGGAAGGGACAGAGCAGTACGTC.

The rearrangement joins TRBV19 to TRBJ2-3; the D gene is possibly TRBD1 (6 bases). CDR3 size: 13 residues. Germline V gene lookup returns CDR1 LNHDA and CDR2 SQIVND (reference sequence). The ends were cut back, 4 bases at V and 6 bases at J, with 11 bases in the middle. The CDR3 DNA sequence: TGTGCCAGTAGTACCGGACAGTATGATACGCAGTATTTT. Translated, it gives CASSTGQYDTQYF. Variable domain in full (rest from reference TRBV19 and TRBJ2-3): DGGITQSPKYLFRKEGQNVTLSCEQNLNHDAMYWYRQDPGQGLRLIYYSQIVNDFQKGDIAEGYSVSREKKESFPLTVTSAQKNPTAFYLCASSTGQYDTQYFGPGTRLTVL.

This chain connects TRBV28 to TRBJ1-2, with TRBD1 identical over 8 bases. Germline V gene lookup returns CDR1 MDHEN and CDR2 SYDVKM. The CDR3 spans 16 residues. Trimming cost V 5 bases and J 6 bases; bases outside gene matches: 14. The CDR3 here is CASSPRQGRYANGYTF. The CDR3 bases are TGTGCCAGCAGTCCACGACAGGGGAGGTACGCGAATGGCTACACCTTC.

Here the CDR3 DNA reads TGTGCCAGCAGTTCCGGACTAGCGGGTGTCTCCTACAATGAGCAGTTCTTC. This gives the protein CASSSGLAGVSYNEQFF. This chain links TRBV13 with TRBJ2-1; 11 nucleotides line up with TRBD2. With 6 bases clipped from V and 0 bases from J, the junction kept 7 bases outside the gene matches. The CDR3 totals 17 residues. Looked up from germline, CDR1 is PRHDT and CDR2 is FYEKMQ (reference sequence).

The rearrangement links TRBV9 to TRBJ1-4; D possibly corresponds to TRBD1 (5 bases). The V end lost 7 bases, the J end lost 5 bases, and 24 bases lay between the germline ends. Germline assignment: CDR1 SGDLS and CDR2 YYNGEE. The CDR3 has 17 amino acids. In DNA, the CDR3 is TGTGCCAGCGCCGAACGGGACCGAGTCTACCCGAATGAAAAACTGTTTTTT. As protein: CASAERDRVYPNEKLFF.

The CDR3 is CASSTRKGVSNYGYTF. The CDR3, as DNA: TGTGCCAGCAGCACCCGTAAGGGCGTTTCTAACTATGGCTACACCTTC. The V call is TRBV9, the J call TRBJ1-2; no clear D gene. CDR3 length equals 16 residues. Trimming shortened V by 4 bases and J by 0 bases, and 16 bases separated the two germline ends. CDR1 and CDR2 (germline): SGDLS, YYNGEE.

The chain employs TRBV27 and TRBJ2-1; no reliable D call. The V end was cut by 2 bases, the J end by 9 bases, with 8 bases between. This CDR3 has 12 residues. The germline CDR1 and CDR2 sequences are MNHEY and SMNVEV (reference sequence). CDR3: CASSLHPGEQFF. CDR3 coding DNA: TGTGCCAGCAGTTTACATCCGGGTGAGCAGTTCTTC.

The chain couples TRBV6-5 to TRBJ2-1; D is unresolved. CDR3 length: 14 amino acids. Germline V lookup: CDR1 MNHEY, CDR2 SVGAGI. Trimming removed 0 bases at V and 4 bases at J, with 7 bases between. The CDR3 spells CASSYSSPYNEQFF. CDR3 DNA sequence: TGTGCCAGCAGTTACTCGAGCCCGTACAATGAGCAGTTCTTC.

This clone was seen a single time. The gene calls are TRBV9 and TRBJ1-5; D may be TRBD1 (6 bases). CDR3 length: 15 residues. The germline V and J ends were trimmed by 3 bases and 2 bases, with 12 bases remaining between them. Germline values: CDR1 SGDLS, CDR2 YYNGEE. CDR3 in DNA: TGTGCCAGCAGCGCAGAGGGGGACGGCAATCAGCCCCAGCATTTT. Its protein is CASSAEGDGNQPQHF. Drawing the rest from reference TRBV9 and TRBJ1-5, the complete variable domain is DSGVTQTPKHLITATGQRVTLRCSPRSGDLSVYWYQQSLDQGLQFLIQYYNGEERAKGNILERFSAQQFPDLHSELNLSSLELGDSALYFCASSAEGDGNQPQHFGDGTRLSIL.

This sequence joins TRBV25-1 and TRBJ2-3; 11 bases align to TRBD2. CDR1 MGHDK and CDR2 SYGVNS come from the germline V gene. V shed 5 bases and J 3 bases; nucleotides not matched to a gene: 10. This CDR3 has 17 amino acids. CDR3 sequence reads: CASSTYILAGATDTQYF. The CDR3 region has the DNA TGTGCCAGCAGTACCTACATACTAGCGGGAGCTACAGATACGCAGTATTTT.

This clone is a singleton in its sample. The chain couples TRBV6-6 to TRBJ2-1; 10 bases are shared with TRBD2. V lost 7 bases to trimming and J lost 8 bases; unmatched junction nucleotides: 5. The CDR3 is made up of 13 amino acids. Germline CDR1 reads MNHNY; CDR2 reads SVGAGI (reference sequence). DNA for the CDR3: TGTGCCAGCAAAGGGACTAGCGTCGATGAGCAGTTCTTC. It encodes CASKGTSVDEQFF.

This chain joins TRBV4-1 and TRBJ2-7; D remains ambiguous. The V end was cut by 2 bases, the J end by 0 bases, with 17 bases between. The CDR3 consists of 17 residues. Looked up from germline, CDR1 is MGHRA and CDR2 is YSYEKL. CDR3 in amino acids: CASSQFTTDASSYEQYF. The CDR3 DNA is TGCGCCAGCAGCCAATTTACTACGGACGCTAGCTCCTACGAGCAGTACTTC.

The CDR3: CASSFAGPGELFF. In DNA form, the CDR3 reads TGTGCCAGCAGTTTTGCCGGCCCCGGGGAGCTGTTTTTT. The rearrangement links TRBV27 to TRBJ2-2; D ambiguous. Germline values: CDR1 MNHEY, CDR2 SMNVEV (reference sequence). Between the trimmed V and J ends, which lost 3 bases and 6 bases, there was a span of 8 bases. This CDR3 region has 13 residues.

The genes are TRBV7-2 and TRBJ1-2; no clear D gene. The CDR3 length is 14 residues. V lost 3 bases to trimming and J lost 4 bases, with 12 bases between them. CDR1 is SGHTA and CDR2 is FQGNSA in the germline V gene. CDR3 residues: CASSLENSFYGYTF. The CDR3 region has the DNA TGTGCCAGCAGCTTGGAGAATTCTTTCTATGGCTACACCTTC.

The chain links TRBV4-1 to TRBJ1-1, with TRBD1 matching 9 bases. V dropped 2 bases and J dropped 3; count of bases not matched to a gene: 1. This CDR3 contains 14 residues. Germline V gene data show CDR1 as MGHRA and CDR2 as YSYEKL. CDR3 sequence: CASSQRTGDTEAFF. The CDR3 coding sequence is TGCGCCAGCAGCCAACGGACAGGGGACACTGAAGCTTTCTTT.

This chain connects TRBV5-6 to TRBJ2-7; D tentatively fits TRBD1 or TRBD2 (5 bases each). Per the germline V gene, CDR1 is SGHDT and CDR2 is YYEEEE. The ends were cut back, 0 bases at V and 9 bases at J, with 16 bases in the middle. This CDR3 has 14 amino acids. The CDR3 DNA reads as TGTGCCAGCAGCTTGGGAGGGGCCGTTTATTGGCAGTACGTC. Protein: CASSLGGAVYWQYV.

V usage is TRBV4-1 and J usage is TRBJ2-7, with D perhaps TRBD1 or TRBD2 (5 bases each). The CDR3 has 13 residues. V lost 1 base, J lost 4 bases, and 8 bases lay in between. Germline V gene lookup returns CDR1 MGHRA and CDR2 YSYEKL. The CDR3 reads CASSQGGVYEQYF. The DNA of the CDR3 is TGCGCCAGCAGCCAAGGAGGGGTGTACGAGCAGTACTTC.

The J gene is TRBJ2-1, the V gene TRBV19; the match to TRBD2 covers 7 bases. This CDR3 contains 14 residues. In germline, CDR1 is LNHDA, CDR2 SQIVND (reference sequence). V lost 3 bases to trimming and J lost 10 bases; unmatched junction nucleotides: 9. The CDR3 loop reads CASSIGLAVREQFF. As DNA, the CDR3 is TGTGCCAGTAGTATCGGTCTAGCGGTAAGGGAGCAGTTCTTC.

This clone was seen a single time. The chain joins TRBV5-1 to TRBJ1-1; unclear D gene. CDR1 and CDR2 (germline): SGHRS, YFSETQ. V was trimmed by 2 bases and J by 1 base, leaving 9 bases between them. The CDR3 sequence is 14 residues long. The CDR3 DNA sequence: TGCGCCAGCAGCTTATCCATCGGGAACACTGAAGCTTTCTTT. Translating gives CASSLSIGNTEAFF.

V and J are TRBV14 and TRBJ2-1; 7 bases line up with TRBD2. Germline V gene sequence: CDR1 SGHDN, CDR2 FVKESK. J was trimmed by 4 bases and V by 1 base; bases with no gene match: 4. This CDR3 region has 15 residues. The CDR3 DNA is TGTGCCAGCAGCCAAGGGGACTACTTTTACAATGAGCAGTTCTTC. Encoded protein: CASSQGDYFYNEQFF.

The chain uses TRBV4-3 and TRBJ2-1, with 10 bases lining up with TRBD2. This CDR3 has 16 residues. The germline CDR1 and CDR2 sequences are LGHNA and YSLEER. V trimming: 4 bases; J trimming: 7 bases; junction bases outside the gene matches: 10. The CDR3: CASSPAAGGPRNEQFF. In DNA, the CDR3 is TGCGCCAGCAGCCCAGCAGCGGGAGGGCCAAGGAATGAGCAGTTCTTC.

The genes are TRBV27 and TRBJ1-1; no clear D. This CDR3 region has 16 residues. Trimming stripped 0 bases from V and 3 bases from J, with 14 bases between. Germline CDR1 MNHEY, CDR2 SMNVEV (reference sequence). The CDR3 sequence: CASSLSTTEIYTEAFF. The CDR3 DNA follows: TGTGCCAGCAGTTTATCGACAACAGAAATTTACACTGAAGCTTTCTTT.

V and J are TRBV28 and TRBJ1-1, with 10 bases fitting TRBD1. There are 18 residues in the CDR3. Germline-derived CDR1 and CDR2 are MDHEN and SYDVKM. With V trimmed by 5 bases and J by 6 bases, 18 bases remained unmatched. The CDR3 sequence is CASSPSWGGTGVKSEAFF. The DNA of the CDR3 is TGTGCCAGCAGTCCAAGCTGGGGGGGGACAGGGGTAAAATCTGAAGCTTTCTTT.

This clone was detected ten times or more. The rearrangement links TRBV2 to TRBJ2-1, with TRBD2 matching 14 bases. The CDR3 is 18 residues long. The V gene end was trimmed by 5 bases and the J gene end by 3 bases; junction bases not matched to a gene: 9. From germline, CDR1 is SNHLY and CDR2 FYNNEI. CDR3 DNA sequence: TGTGCCAGCAGTCCGGGACTAGCGGGAGAACTGAGCTACAATGAGCAGTTCTTC. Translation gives CASSPGLAGELSYNEQFF.

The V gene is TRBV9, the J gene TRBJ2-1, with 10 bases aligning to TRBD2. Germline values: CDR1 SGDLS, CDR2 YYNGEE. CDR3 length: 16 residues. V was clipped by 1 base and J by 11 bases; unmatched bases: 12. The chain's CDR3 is CASSVLGQRGGGKQFF. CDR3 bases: TGTGCCAGCAGCGTACTTGGTCAGCGGGGGGGCGGTAAGCAGTTCTTC.

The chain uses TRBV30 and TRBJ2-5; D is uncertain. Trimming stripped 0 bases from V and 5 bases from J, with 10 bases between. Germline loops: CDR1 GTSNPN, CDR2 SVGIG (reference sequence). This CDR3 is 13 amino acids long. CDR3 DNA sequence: TGTGCCTGGAGTGTCGCAGTGGGGGAGACCCAGTACTTC. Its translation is CAWSVAVGETQYF.

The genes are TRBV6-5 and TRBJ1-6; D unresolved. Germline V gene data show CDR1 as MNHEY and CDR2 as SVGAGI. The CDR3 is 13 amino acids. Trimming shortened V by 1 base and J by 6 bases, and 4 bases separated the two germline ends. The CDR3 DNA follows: TGTGCCAGCAGTTACTACACTAATTCACCCCTCCACTTT. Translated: CASSYYTNSPLHF.

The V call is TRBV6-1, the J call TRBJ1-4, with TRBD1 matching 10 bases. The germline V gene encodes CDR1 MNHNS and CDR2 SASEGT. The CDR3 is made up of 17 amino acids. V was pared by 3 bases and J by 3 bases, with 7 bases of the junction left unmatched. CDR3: CASSEGQGRTANEKLFF. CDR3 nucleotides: TGTGCCAGCAGTGAGGGACAGGGGAGGACGGCTAATGAAAAACTGTTTTTT.

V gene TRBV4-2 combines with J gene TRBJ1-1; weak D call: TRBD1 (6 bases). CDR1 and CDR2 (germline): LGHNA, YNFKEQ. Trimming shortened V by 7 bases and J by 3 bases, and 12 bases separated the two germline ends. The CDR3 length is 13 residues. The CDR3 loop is CASKQQGDTEAFF. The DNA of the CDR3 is TGTGCCAGCAAGCAACAGGGCGACACTGAAGCTTTCTTT.

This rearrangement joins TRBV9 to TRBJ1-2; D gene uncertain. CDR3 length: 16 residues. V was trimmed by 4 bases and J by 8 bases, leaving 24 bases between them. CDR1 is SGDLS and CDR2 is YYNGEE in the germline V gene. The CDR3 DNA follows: TGTGCCAGCAGCCCCGCCCCGGACCTGAATTTGCGCGGCTACACCTTC. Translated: CASSPAPDLNLRGYTF. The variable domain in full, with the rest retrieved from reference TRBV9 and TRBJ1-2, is DSGVTQTPKHLITATGQRVTLRCSPRSGDLSVYWYQQSLDQGLQFLIQYYNGEERAKGNILERFSAQQFPDLHSELNLSSLELGDSALYFCASSPAPDLNLRGYTFGSGTRLTVV.